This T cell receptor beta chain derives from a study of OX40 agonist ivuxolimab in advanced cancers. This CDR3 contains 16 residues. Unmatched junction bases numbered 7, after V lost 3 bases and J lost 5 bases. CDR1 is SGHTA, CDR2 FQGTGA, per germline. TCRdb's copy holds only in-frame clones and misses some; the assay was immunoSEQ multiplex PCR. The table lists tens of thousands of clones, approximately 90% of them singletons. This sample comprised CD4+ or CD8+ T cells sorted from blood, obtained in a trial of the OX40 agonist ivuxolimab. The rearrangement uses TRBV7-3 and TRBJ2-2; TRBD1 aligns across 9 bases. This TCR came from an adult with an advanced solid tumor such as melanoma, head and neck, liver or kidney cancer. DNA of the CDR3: TGTGCCAGCAGCTTTTACAGGGGGCCTGGAACCGGGGAGCTGTTTTTT. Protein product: CASSFYRGPGTGELFF.